Here is one T cell receptor (beta chain) with its context. This table comes from immunoSEQ multiplex PCR, and its TCRdb copy is limited to in-frame clones, with some not included. The repertoire holds fewer than 450,000 clones, with roughly 90% as singletons. The sample originates from a study of blood T cell repertoires in COVID-19. J gave up 6 bases and V 0 bases, and 10 bases lay outside the gene matches. The germline CDR1 and CDR2 sequences are SQVTM and ANQGSEA. The CDR3 covers 15 residues. The chain links TRBV29-1 to TRBJ2-7; 8 bases fit TRBD1. Input material: peripheral blood. The receptor was derived from a woman in her 70s with COVID-19, enrolled during active disease. Here the CDR3 reads CSVEEGRGGQGEQYF. The DNA of the CDR3 is TGCAGCGTTGAAGAAGGGCGAGGAGGACAGGGCGAGCAGTACTTC.